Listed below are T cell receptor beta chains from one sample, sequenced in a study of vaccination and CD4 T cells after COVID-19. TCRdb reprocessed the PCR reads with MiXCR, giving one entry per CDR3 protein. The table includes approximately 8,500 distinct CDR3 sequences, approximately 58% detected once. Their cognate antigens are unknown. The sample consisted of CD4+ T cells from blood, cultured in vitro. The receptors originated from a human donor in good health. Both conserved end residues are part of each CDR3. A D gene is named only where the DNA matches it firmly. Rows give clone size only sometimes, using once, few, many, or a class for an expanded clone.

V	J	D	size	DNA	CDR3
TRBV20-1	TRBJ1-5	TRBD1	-	TGCAGTGCTACAGGGGGCGCGAGCAATCAGCCCCAGCATTTT	CSATGGASNQPQHF
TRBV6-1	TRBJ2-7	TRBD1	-	TGTGCCAGCACCGCGAGACAGGGGTCCTACGAGCAGTACTTC	CASTARQGSYEQYF
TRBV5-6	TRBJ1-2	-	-	TGTGCCAGCAGAGTGGGACTGTCCGGCTACACCTTC	CASRVGLSGYTF
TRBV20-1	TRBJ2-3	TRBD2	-	TGCAGTGCCAGTAGCGGGGGGGCTGGAATGACAGATACGCAGTATTTT	CSASSGGAGMTDTQYF
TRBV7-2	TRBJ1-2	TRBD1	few	TGTGCCAGCAGGCCGGGACAGGGGCTATACTATGGCTACACCTTC	CASRPGQGLYYGYTF
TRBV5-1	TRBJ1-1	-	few	TGCGCCAGCAGCGCATGGCCGGGGACCAGAACCCCGAAGAACACTGAAGCTTTCTTT	CASSAWPGTRTPKNTEAFF
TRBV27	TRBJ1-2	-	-	TGTGCCAGCAGTTTAATTGGGGGGGCCCATTGGAGCGGCTACACCTTC	CASSLIGGAHWSGYTF
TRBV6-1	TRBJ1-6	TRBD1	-	TGTGCCAGCAAGGGACAGTTAAATTCACCCCTCCACTTT	CASKGQLNSPLHF
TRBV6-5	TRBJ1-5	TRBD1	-	TGTGCCAGCAGTTGGACAGGTTCCAATCAGCCCCAGCATTTT	CASSWTGSNQPQHF
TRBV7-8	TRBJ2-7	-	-	TGTGCCAGCAGCCCCCCCTTGCGGGAGAATCCCAGGGGCGAGCAGTACTTC	CASSPPLRENPRGEQYF
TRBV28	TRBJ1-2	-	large	TGTGCCAGCAGTTTAATTGGCCCCCTTAACTATGGCTACACCTTC	CASSLIGPLNYGYTF
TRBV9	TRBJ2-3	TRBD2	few	TGTGCCAGCAGCGTAGGTGTTAGCGGGGGGACAGATACGCAGTATTTT	CASSVGVSGGTDTQYF
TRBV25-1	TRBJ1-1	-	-	TGTGCCAGCAGTGAATGGGTGGGGCAGAACACTGAAGCTTTCTTT	CASSEWVGQNTEAFF
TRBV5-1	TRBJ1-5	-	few	TGCGCCAGTTCACGGGGTGATCTATCTAATCAGCCCCAGCATTTT	CASSRGDLSNQPQHF
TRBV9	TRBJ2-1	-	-	TGTGCCAGCAGCCCTCCGGGACTCCAATACAATGAGCAGTTCTTC	CASSPPGLQYNEQFF
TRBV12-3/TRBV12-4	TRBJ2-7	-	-	TGTGCCAGCAGATCCGGGACGGCACCCTACGAGCAGTACTTC	CASRSGTAPYEQYF
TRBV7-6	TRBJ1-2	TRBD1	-	TGTGCCAGCAGCTTACCAGGGGGGAACTATGGCTACACCTTC	CASSLPGGNYGYTF
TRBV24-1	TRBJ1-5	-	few	TGTGCCACCCGGGACTCGGTCCCAGATAGCAATCAGCCCCAGCATTTT	CATRDSVPDSNQPQHF
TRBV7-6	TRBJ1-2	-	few	TGTGCCAGCAGCCCTGGGGCAGGGCTAGACGGCTACACCTTC	CASSPGAGLDGYTF
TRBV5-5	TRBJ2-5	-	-	TGTGCCAGCAGCTTGCGGACAGACGAAGAGACCCAGTACTTC	CASSLRTDEETQYF
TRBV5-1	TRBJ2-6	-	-	TGCGCCAGCCGAGGGGAAGGGGCCAACGTCCTGACTTTC	CASRGEGANVLTF
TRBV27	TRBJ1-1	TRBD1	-	TGTGCCAGCAGTCCTAGACCGGGACAGGGGACTGAAGCTTTCTTT	CASSPRPGQGTEAFF
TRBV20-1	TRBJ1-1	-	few	TGCAGTGCTAGAGTCGCGATGAACACTGAAGCTTTCTTT	CSARVAMNTEAFF
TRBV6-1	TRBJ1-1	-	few	TGTGCCAGTGGGGGTTTTGGCGGGAACACTGAAGCTTTCTTT	CASGGFGGNTEAFF
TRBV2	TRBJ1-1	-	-	TGTGCCAGCAGTGTCCCTGGGGGTGGGACTGAAGCTTTCTTT	CASSVPGGGTEAFF
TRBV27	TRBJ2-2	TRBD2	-	TGTGCCAGCTGGATCTTGGGACTAGCGGGAGCCGGGGAGCTGTTTTTT	CASWILGLAGAGELFF
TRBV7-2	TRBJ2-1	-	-	TGTGCCAGCAGCCCCCCCCGCTTCAATGAGCAGTTCTTC	CASSPPRFNEQFF
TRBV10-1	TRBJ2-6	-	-	TGCGCCAGCAGTGAGGCAGGTGCTGGGGCCAACGTCCTGACTTTC	CASSEAGAGANVLTF
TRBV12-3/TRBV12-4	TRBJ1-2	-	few	TGTGCCAGCAGTTTGGGGACTCCTAACTATGGCTACACCTTC	CASSLGTPNYGYTF
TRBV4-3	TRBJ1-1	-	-	TGCGCCAGCAGCCAAATCCAGGGCACTGAAGCTTTCTTT	CASSQIQGTEAFF
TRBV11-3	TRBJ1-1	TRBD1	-	TGTGCCAGCAGCTTACCAGGGGGAACTGAAGCTTTCTTT	CASSLPGGTEAFF
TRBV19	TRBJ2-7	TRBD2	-	TGTGCCAGTACTCCCTCCGCCGCGGGGGTATACGAGCAGTACTTC	CASTPSAAGVYEQYF
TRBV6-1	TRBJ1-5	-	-	TGTGCCAGCAGTGAAGGCAATCAGCCCCAGCATTTT	CASSEGNQPQHF
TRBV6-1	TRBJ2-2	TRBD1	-	TGTGCCAGCAGGGCCGGGACAGCCAACACCGGGGAGCTGTTTTTT	CASRAGTANTGELFF
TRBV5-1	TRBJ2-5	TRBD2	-	TGCGCCAGCAGCTTGGTAGCGGGGGCCAGCCAAGAGACCCAGTACTTC	CASSLVAGASQETQYF
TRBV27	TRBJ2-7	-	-	TGTGCCAGCAGTTTATATCCAGGCTTTGACGAGCAGTACTTC	CASSLYPGFDEQYF
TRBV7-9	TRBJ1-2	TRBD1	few	TGTGCCACGACAGGGGGCCATGGCTACACCTTC	CATTGGHGYTF
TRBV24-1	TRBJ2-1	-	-	TGTGCCACCAGTGATTACAGGTTCCATGAGCAGTTCTTC	CATSDYRFHEQFF
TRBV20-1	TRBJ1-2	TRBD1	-	TGCAGTGCTAGGGACAGGACTCTTGGCTATGGCTACACCTTC	CSARDRTLGYGYTF
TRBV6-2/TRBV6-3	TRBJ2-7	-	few	TGTGCCAGCAGTTACGGAGGGGGCGCCGAGCAGTACTTC	CASSYGGGAEQYF
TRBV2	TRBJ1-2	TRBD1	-	TGTGCCAGCAGTGTTGAGGTGGGGACAGGGGGCTACACCTTC	CASSVEVGTGGYTF
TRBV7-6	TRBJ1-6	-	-	TGTGCCAGCAGCCCTGCGTCGGCAGGGAATTCACCCCTCCACTTT	CASSPASAGNSPLHF
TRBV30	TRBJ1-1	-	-	TGTGCCTGGAGTAAGCCATACACTGAAGCTTTCTTT	CAWSKPYTEAFF
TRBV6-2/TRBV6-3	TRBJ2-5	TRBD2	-	TGTGCCAGCAGACGCAAGACTAGCCAATCCCCCCAAGAGACCCAGTACTTC	CASRRKTSQSPQETQYF
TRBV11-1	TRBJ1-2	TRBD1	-	TGTGCCAGCAGCGCCGGGACAGGGAGGGGTGATGGCTACACCTTC	CASSAGTGRGDGYTF
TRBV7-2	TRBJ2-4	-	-	TGTGCCAGCAGCTTAGAACTCGGACTAGCCAAAAACATTCAGTACTTC	CASSLELGLAKNIQYF
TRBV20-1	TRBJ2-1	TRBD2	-	TGCAGTGCCCCCGGGACTACCGGCAATGAGCAGTTCTTC	CSAPGTTGNEQFF
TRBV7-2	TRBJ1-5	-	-	TGTGCCAGCAGCTTGGGGGGCACTCAGCCCCAGCATTTT	CASSLGGTQPQHF
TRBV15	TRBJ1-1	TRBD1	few	TGTGCCACCAGCAGTCGACAGGGGAGGTCTGAAGCTTTCTTT	CATSSRQGRSEAFF
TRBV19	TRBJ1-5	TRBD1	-	TGTGCCAGCCAAAGACAGGGGGCAAGCAATCAGCCCCAGCATTTT	CASQRQGASNQPQHF
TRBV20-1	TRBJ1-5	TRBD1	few	TGCAGTGCTAGAGGGAAACCAGGGGGCGGCGGCAATCAGCCCCAGCATTTT	CSARGKPGGGGNQPQHF
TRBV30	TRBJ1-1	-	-	TGTGCCTGGACCCTCACCGGGGGGTTAAACACTGAAGCTTTCTTT	CAWTLTGGLNTEAFF